The rows below give T cell receptor beta chains drawn from one sample of a study of CXCR3-negative and CXCR3-positive naive CD8 T cells. TCRdb reprocessed the 5' RACE reads, with one entry per CDR3 protein and no DNA. The sample totals about 23,000 distinct CDR3 sequences; its top ten clones hold approximately 4.1%. Source material: naive CXCR3- CD8+ T cells from blood. The receptors were gathered from a human donor in good health. Some clones in this sample may be carry-over from other donors' samples. Both conserved end residues are part of each CDR3.

v_gene: TRBV11-2; j_gene: TRBJ2-3; CDR3aa: CASSWGGGTDTQYF
v_gene: TRBV20-1; j_gene: TRBJ2-3; CDR3aa: CSASLGTGFRSTDTQYF
v_gene: TRBV14; j_gene: TRBJ2-7; CDR3aa: CASSQDLGWTYEQYF
v_gene: TRBV12-3/TRBV12-4; j_gene: TRBJ2-7; CDR3aa: CASSWDRGPYEQYF
v_gene: TRBV12-3/TRBV12-4; j_gene: TRBJ2-1; CDR3aa: CASSARGGLDEQFF
v_gene: TRBV4-3; j_gene: TRBJ2-3; CDR3aa: CASSQAGQRTDTQYF
v_gene: TRBV28; j_gene: TRBJ2-5; CDR3aa: CASSFGAVKGETQYF
v_gene: TRBV7-2; j_gene: TRBJ2-1; CDR3aa: CASSSLWSYNEQFF
v_gene: TRBV7-6; j_gene: TRBJ2-3; CDR3aa: CASSLELALATDTQYF
v_gene: TRBV10-3; j_gene: TRBJ1-1; CDR3aa: CAISEPGGKARNTEAFF
v_gene: TRBV7-9; j_gene: TRBJ2-3; CDR3aa: CAIIASLTDTQYF
v_gene: TRBV18; j_gene: TRBJ1-1; CDR3aa: CASSPLTGNPGEAFF
v_gene: TRBV28; j_gene: TRBJ1-2; CDR3aa: CASSPAGQGNYGYTF
v_gene: TRBV29-1; j_gene: TRBJ2-5; CDR3aa: CSVDGGNQETQYF
v_gene: TRBV2; j_gene: TRBJ1-2; CDR3aa: CASSEQLWDKGVTF
v_gene: TRBV9; j_gene: TRBJ2-3; CDR3aa: CASSLQTRGTTDTQYF
v_gene: TRBV28; j_gene: TRBJ2-7; CDR3aa: CASSLTGSSYEQYF